This TCR beta chain came from a study of T cells expressing NK-cell markers. Germline V gene data show CDR1 as MDHEN and CDR2 as SYDVKM. The CDR3 runs to 17 residues. TCRdb re-called the 5' RACE reads and catalogs CDR3 proteins one per entry, DNA excluded. The data show 350,000 to 400,000 distinct CDR3 sequences, and the top ten clones hold around a tenth. This sequence joins TRBV28 and TRBJ2-3; TCRdb gives TRBD1 as the D gene, but with no DNA this cannot be confirmed. The material sequenced was blood T cells: a sorted CD56 or NKG2C T cell subset, CD4+ or CD8+ T cells, or bulk PBMC T cells (not recorded which). This clonotype was sampled from a woman aged 45-65 years in good health. CDR3 loop: CASSLFAGDSLADTQYF. Using reference TRBV28 and TRBJ2-3 for the parts outside the CDR3, the full variable domain is DVKVTQSSRYLVKRTGEKVFLECVQDMDHENMFWYRQDPGLGLRLIYFSYDVKMKEKGDIPEGYSVSREKKERFSLILESASTNQTSMYLCASSLFAGDSLADTQYFGPGTRLTVL.